The clone carrying this T cell receptor beta chain was counted once. PCR was performed using 60 Vbeta and 13 Jbeta primers. Sequenced by immunoSEQ multiplex PCR; TCRdb stores in-frame clones only, minus some. The sample holds 150,000 to 200,000 clones, roughly 84% seen once. This specimen belongs to a study of cytomegalovirus exposure and HLA in healthy donors. CDR3 length: 16 amino acids. From germline, CDR1 is SGHRS and CDR2 YFSETQ. Between the trimmed V and J ends, which lost 2 bases and 5 bases, there was a span of 16 bases. The sample was PBMCs. The chain has TRBV5-1 and TRBJ2-2; tentatively, D is TRBD2 (6 bases). This TCR derives from a boy between 10 and 17 years old in good health and CMV-seronegative. The chain's CDR3 is CASSFRPGLRTGELFF. The DNA for the CDR3 is TGCGCCAGCAGCTTTCGCCCGGGACTCAGGACCGGGGAGCTGTTTTTT.